These 7 T cell receptor beta chains originate from one sample sequenced in a study of blood T cell repertoires in COVID-19. Assay: immunoSEQ multiplex PCR; the TCRdb copy retains only in-frame clones and omits some. The data contain more than 150,000 clones, 75% to 80% of them singletons. The source material was peripheral blood. All receptors come from a woman aged 65 to 85 with acute or convalescent COVID-19.

V usage is TRBV2 and J usage is TRBJ2-7; D unresolved. The germline V gene has CDR1 SNHLY and CDR2 FYNNEI. The V end lost 1 base, the J end lost 3 bases, and 7 bases lay between the germline ends. The length of the CDR3 is 13 residues. The CDR3 is CASSEGHLYEQYF. As DNA, the CDR3 is TGTGCCAGCAGTGAAGGGCACCTCTACGAGCAGTACTTC.

V gene TRBV2 combines with J gene TRBJ2-7; a weak D match, TRBD1 (6 bases). CDR3 length: 12 amino acids. Trimming stripped 5 bases from V and 4 bases from J, with 9 bases between. Germline CDR1 is SNHLY and CDR2 is FYNNEI. CDR3 nucleotide sequence: TGTGCCAGCAGTACACAGGGATACGAGCAGTACTTC. Protein: CASSTQGYEQYF.

V usage is TRBV11-3 and J usage is TRBJ1-6; D gene ambiguous. Per the germline V gene, CDR1 is SGHNT and CDR2 is YENEEA. This CDR3 region has 13 residues. The V end was cut by 3 bases, the J end by 8 bases, with 8 bases between. The CDR3: CASSFRRDSPLHF. CDR3 nucleotide sequence: TGTGCCAGCAGCTTTAGGAGGGATTCACCCCTCCACTTT.

The rearrangement links TRBV6-4 to TRBJ1-4; 7 nucleotides agree with TRBD1. The CDR3 has 15 amino acids. The germline gives CDR1 MRHNA, CDR2 SNTAGT. V was pared by 8 bases and J by 6 bases, with 12 bases of the junction left unmatched. The CDR3 loop reads CASRQVGTAHEKLFF. In DNA, the CDR3 is TGTGCCAGCCGTCAGGTGGGGACAGCCCATGAAAAACTGTTTTTT.

The V gene is TRBV4-1, the J gene TRBJ2-1, with 12 bases aligning to TRBD2. CDR1 MGHRA and CDR2 YSYEKL come from the germline V gene. V trimming: 4 bases; J trimming: 6 bases; junction bases outside the gene matches: 16. The CDR3 is made up of 19 amino acids. CDR3 sequence (DNA): TGCGCCAGCAGCCGGAAGGGGGCTAGCGGGAGGGCCGATTTCAATGAGCAGTTCTTC. This gives the protein CASSRKGASGRADFNEQFF.

In this sample, this clone turned up a few times. The rearrangement joins TRBV29-1 to TRBJ2-3; 10 positions match TRBD2. With 7 bases clipped from V and 2 bases from J, the junction kept 15 bases outside the gene matches. The CDR3 runs 17 residues. Germline V gives CDR1 SQVTM, CDR2 ANQGSEA. The CDR3 DNA sequence: TGCAGCGGGATAATAGCGGGAGGAATGGGGGCCACAGATACGCAGTATTTT. It yields the protein CSGIIAGGMGATDTQYF.

The chain employs TRBV10-3 and TRBJ2-2; 10 nucleotides agree with TRBD2. This CDR3 has 16 residues. The germline V gene encodes CDR1 ENHRY and CDR2 SYGVKD. The J segment lost 4 bases and the V segment lost 3 bases, leaving 5 bases of the junction unmatched. The chain's CDR3 is CAISDGLAGGTGELFF. The CDR3 DNA is TGTGCCATCAGTGATGGATTAGCGGGAGGCACCGGGGAGCTGTTTTTT.